The 28 T cell receptor beta chains listed next were all sequenced from one sample in a study of shared clonotypes between healthy human individuals. Naive CD8 cells lacked CD45RO, underwent positive selection for CCR7 and left out terminally differentiated effector memory CD45RA+ cells. TCRdb's copy holds only in-frame clones and misses some; the assay was immunoSEQ multiplex PCR. The table has fewer than 800,000 clones, about 90% seen once. Sample: naive CD8+ T cells sorted from blood. These receptors were taken from a man aged 25 to 40 in good health.

As for this clone: Within the sample, other DNA sequences also encode this same CDR3. V usage is TRBV7-9 and J usage is TRBJ1-1; D not resolved. With 1 base removed from V and 1 base from J, the gap between germline ends came to 4 bases. Germline V gene data show CDR1 as SEHNR and CDR2 as FQNEAQ (reference sequence). The CDR3 spans 13 residues. CDR3 bases: TGTGCCAGCAGCTTAGTAGGGAACACTGAAGCTTTCTTT. This gives the protein CASSLVGNTEAFF.

The V call is TRBV7-2, the J call TRBJ1-1; TRBD1 might be the D (5 bases). V was shortened by 5 bases and J by 0 bases, with 19 bases between the two germline ends. The V gene's germline CDR1 is SGHTA and CDR2 FQGNSA. The CDR3 is made up of 17 amino acids. CDR3 sequence: CASSPIGQGKMNTEAFF. CDR3 nucleotides: TGTGCCAGCAGCCCGATTGGGCAGGGTAAAATGAACACTGAAGCTTTCTTT. Combining the CDR3 with reference TRBV7-2 and TRBJ1-1 gives the whole variable domain GAGVSQSPSNKVTEKGKDVELRCDPISGHTALYWYRQSLGQGLEFLIYFQGNSAPDKSGLPSDRFSAERTGGSVSTLTIQRTQQEDSAVYLCASSPIGQGKMNTEAFFGQGTRLTVV.

The chain has TRBV27 and TRBJ2-3; D may be TRBD2 (5 bases). CDR3 length equals 15 residues. Germline values: CDR1 MNHEY, CDR2 SMNVEV (reference sequence). V gave up 5 bases and J gave up 0 bases, with 12 bases separating them. CDR3 in amino acids: CASSPAGGSTDTQYF. The CDR3 DNA follows: TGTGCCAGCAGTCCGGCCGGAGGTAGCACAGATACGCAGTATTTT.

The V call is TRBV29-1, the J call TRBJ1-1; D is unclear. The CDR3 contains 14 residues. Germline CDR1 reads SQVTM; CDR2 reads ANQGSEA. The germline V and J ends were trimmed by 3 bases and 4 bases, with 15 bases remaining between them. The CDR3 DNA is TGCAGCGTTGAGATTGCGGGGTTGAGCACTGAAGCTTTCTTT. Its translation: CSVEIAGLSTEAFF.

The chain carries TRBV14 and TRBJ2-1; 9 positions match TRBD2. Trimming cost V 0 bases and J 4 bases; bases outside gene matches: 1. This CDR3 is 15 amino acids long. CDR1 and CDR2 (germline): SGHDN, FVKESK. CDR3 region: CASSQDSGSYNEQFF. In DNA form, the CDR3 reads TGTGCCAGCAGCCAAGATAGCGGGAGTTACAATGAGCAGTTCTTC.

The V call is TRBV27, the J call TRBJ2-1, with 9 bases fitting TRBD2. The junction had 6 bases not matched to a gene; V was cut back by 6 bases and J by 0 bases. The germline V gene encodes CDR1 MNHEY and CDR2 SMNVEV (reference sequence). The CDR3 extends over 16 amino acids. CDR3 in amino acids: CASRSLAGVSYNEQFF. CDR3 bases: TGTGCCAGCAGATCCTTAGCGGGAGTCTCCTACAATGAGCAGTTCTTC.

The rearrangement joins TRBV4-3 to TRBJ2-7; 11 bases agree with TRBD2. Trimming took 4 bases from V and 3 from J; bases not matched to a gene: 5. The germline V gene encodes CDR1 LGHNA and CDR2 YSLEER. The CDR3 extends over 15 amino acids. The DNA of the CDR3 is TGCGCCAGCAGCCGAGAGACTAGCGGGATCTACGAGCAGTACTTC. It yields the protein CASSRETSGIYEQYF.

The rearrangement uses TRBV7-2 and TRBJ2-2, with TRBD2 matching over 11 bases. This CDR3 has 16 amino acids. Germline V gene lookup returns CDR1 SGHTA and CDR2 FQGNSA. Germline trimming cut 1 base from V and 7 bases from J; bases unmatched to any gene: 5. DNA of the CDR3: TGTGCCAGCAGCTTAGAACTAGCGGGAGCGGACGGGGAGCTGTTTTTT. It yields the protein CASSLELAGADGELFF. The variable domain in full, completed from reference TRBV7-2 and TRBJ2-2, reads GAGVSQSPSNKVTEKGKDVELRCDPISGHTALYWYRQSLGQGLEFLIYFQGNSAPDKSGLPSDRFSAERTGGSVSTLTIQRTQQEDSAVYLCASSLELAGADGELFFGEGSRLTVL.

This clone was found once. V and J are TRBV7-9 and TRBJ2-1, with 9 nucleotides matching TRBD1. The CDR3 extends over 13 amino acids. V lost 11 bases, J lost 4 bases, and 6 bases stayed unmatched. The germline CDR1 and CDR2 sequences are SEHNR and FQNEAQ (reference sequence). The CDR3 sequence: CASMDRGYNEQFF. In nucleotides, the CDR3 is TGTGCCTCGATGGACAGGGGATACAATGAGCAGTTCTTC.

The rearrangement joins TRBV4-1 to TRBJ1-4; D is unclear. This CDR3 is built from 15 residues. Deletions cut 4 bases from V and 6 bases from J, with 15 bases between. Germline V CDR1 and CDR2: MGHRA, YSYEKL. CDR3 sequence: CASSPLGEGHEKLFF. The DNA for the CDR3 is TGCGCCAGCAGCCCGCTCGGGGAGGGTCATGAAAAACTGTTTTTT.

V and J are TRBV4-3 and TRBJ2-7; 11 bases agree with TRBD2. Trimming removed 3 bases from V and 2 bases from J; junction bases left unmatched: 3. Per the germline V gene, CDR1 is LGHNA and CDR2 is YSLEER. There are 15 residues in the CDR3. CDR3 sequence reads: CASSHLAGGAYEQYF. In nucleotides, the CDR3 is TGCGCCAGCAGCCATCTAGCGGGAGGAGCCTACGAGCAGTACTTC.

The chain joins TRBV6-5 to TRBJ2-7, with D possibly being TRBD2 (5 bases). Germline V lookup: CDR1 MNHEY, CDR2 SVGAGI. V shed 4 bases and J shed 0 bases, with 13 bases lying between them. The CDR3 loop spans 15 amino acids. CDR3 nucleotides: TGTGCCAGCAGTTCCCCCGGACTTAGCTCCTACGAGCAGTACTTC. It encodes CASSSPGLSSYEQYF.

The chain employs TRBV2 and TRBJ2-7; D might be TRBD1 (6 bases). The CDR3 has 16 residues. The germline gives CDR1 SNHLY, CDR2 FYNNEI. V lost 2 bases and J lost 2, with 16 bases in between. The CDR3 DNA reads as TGTGCCAGCAGTGAATTGCCCGGTGGGGGCACCTACGAGCAGTACTTC. It encodes CASSELPGGGTYEQYF.

The chain carries TRBV19 and TRBJ2-5; 7 nucleotides align to TRBD1. V gave up 6 bases and J gave up 5 bases; unmatched junction bases: 15. Germline V gene data show CDR1 as LNHDA and CDR2 as SQIVND (reference sequence). The CDR3 spans 16 residues. CDR3 nucleotide sequence: TGTGCCAGTAGCCCAAGTGGGATGACAGGGTCGGAGACCCAGTACTTC. Translating gives CASSPSGMTGSETQYF.

This clone was counted once. The chain links TRBV28 to TRBJ2-4, with D perhaps TRBD1 or TRBD2 (6 bases each). Germline V CDR1 and CDR2: MDHEN, SYDVKM. Trimming shortened V by 8 bases and J by 0 bases, and 20 bases separated the two germline ends. This CDR3 is 17 amino acids long. The CDR3 region is CASRSGAGTLAKNIQYF. CDR3 nucleotides: TGTGCCAGCCGTTCGGGGGCAGGGACACTAGCCAAAAACATTCAGTACTTC.

V is TRBV5-4 and J is TRBJ1-1; 11 bases are shared with TRBD1. The CDR3 spans 14 residues. After removal of 4 bases from V and 9 bases from J, the junction contained 8 bases not matched to a gene. Germline V CDR1 and CDR2: SGHNT, YYREEE (reference sequence). CDR3 residues: CASSAWTGGAKAFF. The CDR3 region has the DNA TGTGCCAGCAGCGCCTGGACAGGGGGCGCGAAAGCTTTCTTT. The whole variable domain, filled in from reference TRBV5-4 and TRBJ1-1, reads ETGVTQSPTHLIKTRGQQVTLRCSSQSGHNTVSWYQQALGQGPQFIFQYYREEENGRGNFPPRFSGLQFPNYSSELNVNALELDDSALYLCASSAWTGGAKAFFGQGTRLTVV.

This clone is a singleton in its sample. The chain recombines TRBV7-9 with TRBJ2-7, with D possibly matching TRBD1 (5 bases). Germline CDR1 and CDR2: SEHNR and FQNEAQ (reference sequence). The CDR3 length is 16 residues. The V end was cut by 4 bases, the J end by 3 bases, with 19 bases between. CDR3 residues: CASSSTLKGDGYEQYF. DNA for the CDR3: TGTGCCAGCAGCTCGACCCTTAAAGGGGATGGCTACGAGCAGTACTTC.

This chain's CDR3 is CASSRDRVFVNTGELFF. The CDR3 DNA reads as TGTGCCAGCAGTCGGGACAGGGTCTTTGTTAACACCGGGGAGCTGTTTTTT. V is TRBV25-1 and J is TRBJ2-2; TRBD1 matches 9 bases. Germline assignment: CDR1 MGHDK and CDR2 SYGVNS. V lost 5 bases and J lost 2; bases outside the gene matches: 9. This CDR3 region has 17 residues.

The CDR3 spells CASSQDQRGRVLGAGELFF. In DNA form, the CDR3 reads TGCGCCAGCAGCCAAGATCAGAGGGGAAGGGTGCTTGGTGCCGGGGAGCTGTTTTTT. V is TRBV4-3 and J is TRBJ2-2, with D perhaps given as TRBD1 or TRBD2 (5 bases each). The CDR3 loop spans 19 amino acids. Trimming took 0 bases from V and 6 from J, leaving 23 bases between them. Looked up from germline, CDR1 is LGHNA and CDR2 is YSLEER.

The chain combines TRBV7-6 with TRBJ2-3; 12 bases are shared with TRBD2. Trimming removed 4 bases from V and 4 bases from J; junction bases left unmatched: 6. The CDR3 loop spans 16 amino acids. The germline gives CDR1 SGHVS, CDR2 FNYEAQ. The CDR3 bases are TGTGCCAGCAGCTCCCTAGCGGGAGGGGTCGCAGATACGCAGTATTTT. Amino acids: CASSSLAGGVADTQYF. Variable domain in full (rest from reference TRBV7-6 and TRBJ2-3): GAGVSQSPRYKVTKRGQDVALRCDPISGHVSLYWYRQALGQGPEFLTYFNYEAQQDKSGLPNDRFSAERPEGSISTLTIQRTEQRDSAMYRCASSSLAGGVADTQYFGPGTRLTVL.

The gene calls are TRBV5-1 and TRBJ1-1; 10 bases are shared with TRBD1. V lost 4 bases, J lost 2 bases, and 5 bases stayed unmatched. The CDR3 loop spans 15 amino acids. In germline, CDR1 is SGHRS, CDR2 YFSETQ. The CDR3 spells CASSRGTGVNTEAFF. Written as DNA, the CDR3 is TGCGCCAGCAGCAGAGGGACAGGGGTAAACACTGAAGCTTTCTTT.

In its sample, this clone was seen once. The V call is TRBV20-1, the J call TRBJ2-1; D is uncertain. Trimming removed 3 bases from V and 10 bases from J, with 10 bases in between. The CDR3 has 11 amino acids. From germline, CDR1 is DFQATT and CDR2 SNEGSKA (reference sequence). The CDR3 DNA sequence: TGCAGTGCTAGTCTGGCAACCGAGCAGTTCTTC. Its translation: CSASLATEQFF.

This chain links TRBV6-5 with TRBJ1-2; D may be TRBD1 (6 bases). The length of the CDR3 is 13 residues. V shed 10 bases and J shed 6 bases, with 18 bases lying between them. The germline CDR1 and CDR2 sequences are MNHEY and SVGAGI. CDR3 loop: CATRPGRTDGYTF. CDR3 coding DNA: TGTGCCACTAGGCCGGGACGGACAGATGGCTACACCTTC.

The rearrangement uses TRBV7-9 and TRBJ2-7, with 8 nucleotides matching TRBD2. This CDR3 has 14 residues. The V gene end was trimmed by 4 bases and the J gene end by 3 bases; junction bases not matched to a gene: 5. Germline CDR1 and CDR2: SEHNR and FQNEAQ (reference sequence). Here the CDR3 reads CASSSTSGHYEQYF. The CDR3 coding sequence is TGTGCCAGCAGCTCCACTAGCGGCCACTACGAGCAGTACTTC.

The chain combines TRBV18 with TRBJ2-7; TRBD2 matches 8 bases. Germline V lookup: CDR1 KGHSH, CDR2 LQKENI. V was clipped by 2 bases and J by 2 bases; unmatched bases: 8. This CDR3 has 16 residues. CDR3 sequence reads: CASSPVGSGSAYEQYF. The DNA of the CDR3 is TGTGCCAGCTCACCAGTCGGCAGCGGGAGCGCCTACGAGCAGTACTTC.

V usage is TRBV5-5 and J usage is TRBJ2-7; perhaps TRBD2 as D (6 bases). This CDR3 is 15 amino acids long. Deletions cut 4 bases from V and 3 bases from J, with 17 bases between. Germline V gene sequence: CDR1 SGHKS, CDR2 YYEKEE (reference sequence). The CDR3 sequence: CASSDGTQDLYEQYF. As DNA, the CDR3 is TGTGCCAGCAGCGACGGGACTCAAGACCTCTACGAGCAGTACTTC.

This sequence joins TRBV9 and TRBJ1-4; D unresolved. V shed 0 bases and J shed 4 bases, with 10 bases lying between them. The CDR3 is 15 amino acids. From germline, CDR1 is SGDLS and CDR2 YYNGEE. The CDR3 DNA is TGTGCCAGCAGCGTAGAAACAGCTCTTAATGAAAAACTGTTTTTT. The encoded protein is CASSVETALNEKLFF.

This clone was detected once. The chain has TRBV7-9 and TRBJ2-7, with TRBD1 identical over 8 bases. The CDR3 contains 15 residues. Germline V lookup: CDR1 SEHNR, CDR2 FQNEAQ (reference sequence). V lost 5 bases and J lost 3; bases outside the gene matches: 9. In DNA form, the CDR3 reads TGTGCCAGCAGCCAGGGTGAGGACAGGGACTACGAGCAGTACTTC. Translated: CASSQGEDRDYEQYF.